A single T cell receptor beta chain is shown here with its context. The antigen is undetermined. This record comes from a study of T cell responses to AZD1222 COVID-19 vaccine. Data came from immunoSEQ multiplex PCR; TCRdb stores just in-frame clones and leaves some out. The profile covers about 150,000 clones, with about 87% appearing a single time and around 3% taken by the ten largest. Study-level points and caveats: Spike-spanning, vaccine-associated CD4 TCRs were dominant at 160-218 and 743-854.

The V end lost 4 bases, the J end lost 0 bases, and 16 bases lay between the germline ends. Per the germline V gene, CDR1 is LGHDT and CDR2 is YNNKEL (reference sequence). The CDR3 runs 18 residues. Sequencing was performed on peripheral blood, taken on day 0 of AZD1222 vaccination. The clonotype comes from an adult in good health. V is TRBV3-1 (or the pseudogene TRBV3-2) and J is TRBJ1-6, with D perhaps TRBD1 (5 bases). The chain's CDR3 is CASSRTHYVSSYNSPLHF. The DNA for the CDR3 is TGTGCCAGCAGCCGGACACATTATGTTAGCTCCTATAATTCACCCCTCCACTTT.